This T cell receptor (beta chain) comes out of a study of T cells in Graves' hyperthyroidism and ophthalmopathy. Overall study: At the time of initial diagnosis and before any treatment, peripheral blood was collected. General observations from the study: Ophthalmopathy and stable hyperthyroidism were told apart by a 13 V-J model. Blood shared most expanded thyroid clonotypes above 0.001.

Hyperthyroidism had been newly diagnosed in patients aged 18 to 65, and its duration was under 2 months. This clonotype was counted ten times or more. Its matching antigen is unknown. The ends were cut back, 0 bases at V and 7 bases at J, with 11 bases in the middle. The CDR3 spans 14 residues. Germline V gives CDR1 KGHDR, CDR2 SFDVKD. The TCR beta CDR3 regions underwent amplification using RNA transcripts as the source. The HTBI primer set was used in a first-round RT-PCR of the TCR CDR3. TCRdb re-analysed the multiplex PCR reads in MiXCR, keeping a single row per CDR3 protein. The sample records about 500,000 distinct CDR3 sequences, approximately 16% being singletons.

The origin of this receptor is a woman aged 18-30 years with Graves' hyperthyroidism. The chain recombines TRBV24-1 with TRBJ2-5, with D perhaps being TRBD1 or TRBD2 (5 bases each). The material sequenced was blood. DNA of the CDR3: TGTGCCACCAGTGATTTGGACGGTGGGGGGACCCAGTACTTC. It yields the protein CATSDLDGGGTQYF.